Listed below are T cell receptor beta chains from one sample, sequenced in a study of response to subunit inactivated influenza vaccine. MiXCR, run by TCRdb on the RT-PCR reads, gives a single entry per CDR3 protein. The profile shows 500,000 to 600,000 distinct CDR3 sequences, 7.6% of them singletons. The sequences come from PBMCs from blood, collected approximately 25 months after vaccination. The receptors shown here come from a man between 45 and 75 years old who received an inactivated influenza vaccine. The CDR3 runs from the conserved cysteine through the conserved F or W. Each record gives: V gene, J gene, clone size, D gene, CDR3 protein, CDR3 DNA. D genes are given only for firm matches. Size is omitted from some rows. Given values are once, few, many or a class for expanded clones.

>TRBV29-1|TRBJ2-3|many|TRBD2
CSVSPPAGRVDTQYF
TGCAGCGTTTCCCCCCCAGCGGGACGTGTAGATACGCAGTATTTT
>TRBV4-1|TRBJ2-1|-|-
CASSHEGQTLYNEQFF
TGCGCCAGCAGCCACGAGGGCCAAACCCTCTACAATGAGCAGTTCTTC
>TRBV4-2|TRBJ2-5|many|TRBD1
CASSQEGTDQETQYF
TGTGCCAGCAGCCAAGAGGGGACAGATCAAGAGACCCAGTACTTC
>TRBV12-3/TRBV12-4|TRBJ2-7|-|TRBD1
CASSQGQGGFYEQYF
TGTGCCAGCAGTCAAGGACAGGGGGGATTCTACGAGCAGTACTTC
>TRBV29-1|TRBJ1-5|-|-
CSVQSTSNQPQHF
TGCAGCGTACAGTCCACTAGCAATCAGCCCCAGCATTTT
>TRBV12-3/TRBV12-4|TRBJ2-7|few|-
CASSPLDRPYEQYF
TGTGCCAGCAGCCCACTCGACAGACCCTACGAGCAGTACTTC
>TRBV2|TRBJ2-3|few|-
CASRKDGGRGTDTQYF
TGTGCCAGCAGAAAAGATGGGGGGAGAGGCACAGATACGCAGTATTTT
>TRBV4-1|TRBJ1-2|-|-
CASSQEGTLNYGYTF
TGCGCCAGCAGCCAAGAAGGCACCTTAAACTATGGCTACACCTTC
>TRBV6-5|TRBJ1-2|few|-
CASRRQSGGYTF
TGTGCCAGCAGGCGACAGAGTGGTGGCTACACCTTC
>TRBV29-1|TRBJ2-7|-|-
CSVELPEPPPYEQYF
TGCAGCGTTGAACTCCCCGAGCCACCTCCCTACGAGCAGTACTTC
>TRBV10-3|TRBJ1-5|many|TRBD1
CAISKGQADNNQPQHF
TGTGCCATCAGTAAAGGACAGGCAGATAATAATCAGCCCCAGCATTTT
>TRBV5-1|TRBJ2-7|-|TRBD1
CASSPVGQGREQYF
TGCGCCAGCAGCCCTGTCGGACAGGGGAGAGAGCAGTACTTC
>TRBV7-8|TRBJ1-1|few|-
CASSFLSTRGAEAFF
TGTGCCAGCAGCTTCCTCAGTACTCGAGGGGCTGAAGCTTTCTTT
>TRBV27|TRBJ1-5|few|TRBD1
CASSLVVGQGAAQPQHF
TGTGCCAGCAGTTTAGTGGTAGGACAGGGGGCTGCTCAGCCCCAGCATTTT
>TRBV7-6|TRBJ2-7|many|TRBD1
CASSSSTGYEQYF
TGTGCCAGCAGCTCATCGACAGGGTACGAGCAGTACTTC
>TRBV4-3|TRBJ2-2|few|-
CASSSQTANTGELFF
TGCGCCAGCAGCTCACAGACCGCGAACACCGGGGAGCTGTTTTTT
>TRBV7-2|TRBJ2-3|-|TRBD2
CASSLGGGRTDTQYF
TGTGCCAGCAGCTTAGGCGGGGGGCGCACAGATACGCAGTATTTT
>TRBV12-3/TRBV12-4|TRBJ2-5|many|-
CASSLTGSKTQYF
TGTGCCAGCAGCCTCACAGGGTCGAAGACCCAGTACTTC
>TRBV5-1|TRBJ2-1|few|-
CASSLVASGGQFF
TGCGCCAGCAGCTTGGTTGCCTCGGGCGGGCAGTTCTTC
>TRBV7-2|TRBJ2-1|-|-
CASSPGNAQFF
TGTGCCAGCAGTCCCGGGAATGCGCAGTTCTTC
>TRBV11-2|TRBJ1-2|many|-
CASSLDLGDGYTF
TGTGCCAGCAGCTTAGATCTCGGCGATGGCTACACCTTC
>TRBV9|TRBJ2-2|-|TRBD2
CASRQTGGTGELFF
TGTGCCAGCAGACAGACGGGGGGGACCGGGGAGCTGTTTTTT
>TRBV20-1|TRBJ1-6|few|-
CSARGGQNRSPLHF
TGCAGTGCTAGAGGGGGACAAAATAGATCACCCCTCCACTTT
>TRBV28|TRBJ1-4|many|-
CASNPPGGTTNEKLFF
TGTGCCAGCAACCCGCCGGGGGGGACAACTAATGAAAAACTGTTTTTT
>TRBV4-2|TRBJ2-2|many|TRBD2
CASSQESGGPTGELFF
TGTGCCAGCAGCCAAGAGTCGGGAGGGCCGACCGGGGAGCTGTTTTTT
>TRBV27|TRBJ1-4|-|-
CASSSAGSRNEKLFF
TGTGCCAGCAGTTCCGCAGGCAGCCGTAATGAAAAACTGTTTTTT
>TRBV30|TRBJ2-1|-|-
CAWQASSSYNEQFF
TGTGCCTGGCAAGCGTCCAGCTCCTACAATGAGCAGTTCTTC
>TRBV18|TRBJ2-5|-|TRBD2
CASSRPGTTKETQYF
TGTGCCAGCTCACGACCCGGGACTACCAAAGAGACCCAGTACTTC
>TRBV5-6|TRBJ2-7|-|-
CASSLRSYLSYEQYF
TGTGCCAGCAGCCTTAGGTCGTATCTCTCCTACGAGCAGTACTTC
>TRBV20-1|TRBJ2-7|-|TRBD1
CSATGTGGDYEQYF
TGCAGTGCAACCGGGACAGGGGGCGACTACGAGCAGTACTTC
>TRBV2|TRBJ1-5|-|TRBD1
CASSSPRDRGIYNQPQHF
TGTGCCAGCAGTTCGCCCCGGGACAGGGGGATTTACAATCAGCCCCAGCATTTT
>TRBV5-1|TRBJ2-1|many|-
CASSSALEQFF
TGCGCCAGCAGCTCGGCCCTTGAGCAGTTCTTC
>TRBV6-2/TRBV6-3|TRBJ2-1|few|TRBD2
CASSYETSGYEQFF
TGTGCCAGCAGTTATGAGACTAGCGGCTATGAGCAGTTCTTC
>TRBV12-3/TRBV12-4|TRBJ2-7|-|-
CASSSTVTPYEQYF
TGTGCCAGCAGTTCAACGGTAACGCCCTACGAGCAGTACTTC
>TRBV20-1|TRBJ2-1|-|-
CSARPVAGAGDEQFF
TGCAGTGCCAGACCCGTTGCGGGGGCTGGGGATGAGCAGTTCTTC
>TRBV5-1|TRBJ2-2|many|TRBD2
CASSLDPSGNTGELFF
TGCGCCAGCAGCCTCGACCCTAGCGGGAACACCGGGGAGCTGTTTTTT
>TRBV6-5|TRBJ1-5|few|-
CASSFQRPDKRNNQPQHF
TGTGCCAGCAGTTTTCAGAGACCGGACAAGCGGAACAATCAGCCCCAGCATTTT
>TRBV5-1|TRBJ2-1|-|-
CASRLSGLSYNEQFF
TGCGCCAGCAGGCTCAGCGGGTTGTCCTACAATGAGCAGTTCTTC
>TRBV7-9|TRBJ2-3|-|TRBD2
CASRPNSGRALDTQYF
TGTGCCAGCAGACCTAATAGCGGGAGGGCCTTAGATACGCAGTATTTT
>TRBV7-2|TRBJ2-7|-|-
CASRGSGTYEQYF
TGTGCCAGCCGAGGCTCAGGTACCTACGAGCAGTACTTC
>TRBV20-1|TRBJ1-2|-|-
CSAKTTYGYTF
TGCAGTGCTAAGACGACCTATGGCTACACCTTC
>TRBV29-1|TRBJ1-2|-|-
CSVVPTGVDYGYTF
TGCAGCGTTGTGCCCACCGGGGTGGACTATGGCTACACCTTC
>TRBV28|TRBJ2-1|few|TRBD2
CASSFSGGNNEQFF
TGTGCCAGCAGTTTTAGCGGGGGCAACAATGAGCAGTTCTTC
>TRBV6-2/TRBV6-3|TRBJ2-5|many|-
CASSRRETQYF
TGTGCCAGCAGCCGTCGGGAGACCCAGTACTTC
>TRBV29-1|TRBJ1-1|-|-
CSVVRGLNTEAFF
TGCAGCGTCGTAAGGGGATTGAACACTGAAGCTTTCTTT
>TRBV27|TRBJ2-1|many|TRBD1
CASHTGTGVYNEQFF
TGTGCCAGCCATACCGGGACAGGGGTATACAATGAGCAGTTCTTC
>TRBV28|TRBJ2-3|-|TRBD2
CASMLAGRGTQYF
TGTGCCAGCATGCTAGCGGGGCGCGGGACGCAGTATTTT
>TRBV7-2|TRBJ1-2|-|TRBD1
CASSLWDSGTYGYTF
TGTGCCAGCAGCCTTTGGGACAGTGGAACCTATGGCTACACCTTC
>TRBV29-1|TRBJ2-5|few|-
CSVEDLETQYF
TGCAGCGTTGAAGATCTAGAGACCCAGTACTTC
>TRBV20-1|TRBJ2-7|-|TRBD2
CALDTSGSYEQYF
TGCGCCCTGGACACTAGCGGTTCCTACGAGCAGTACTTC
>TRBV11-1|TRBJ2-1|-|-
CASSLGAGGRTYNEQFF
TGTGCCAGCAGCTTAGGGGCTGGGGGGAGGACGTACAATGAGCAGTTCTTC
>TRBV12-3/TRBV12-4|TRBJ1-5|-|-
CASSLDPWAGSNQPQHF
TGTGCCAGCAGTTTAGACCCTTGGGCAGGCAGCAATCAGCCCCAGCATTTT